The rows below give T cell receptor beta chains drawn from one sample of a study of Ad26.COV2.S vaccination and SARS-CoV-2 variants. Repertoires were generated with immunoSEQ multiplex PCR, while TCRdb's copy carries only in-frame clones and drops some. The profile covers some 300,000 clones, with approximately 86% appearing a single time and around 2.2% taken by the ten largest. The material was peripheral blood, obtained in a trial of Ad26.COV2.S vaccine versus placebo. These receptors were obtained from a person aged 18-60 years who received the Ad26.COV2.S COVID-19 vaccine or a placebo. Each CDR3 is given with its conserved first and last residue. The D gene is left open where the match is weak. Not all rows give a size; the values are once, few, many and, for expanded clones, a class.

TRBV5-1	.	TRBJ2-7	TRBD1	TGCGCCAGCAGCTCCTCCGGGACAGGGGGCGACGAGCAGTACTTC	CASSSSGTGGDEQYF
TRBV15	.	TRBJ1-1	TRBD1	TGTGCCACCAGCAGAGCGACAGGGATAGCTTTCTTT	CATSRATGIAFF
TRBV13	.	TRBJ1-2	.	TGTGCCAGCAGCCGGACAGCTGCTAACTATGGCTACACCTTC	CASSRTAANYGYTF
TRBV5-1	once	TRBJ2-3	.	TGCGCCAGCAGCGGGCAGGGTGGAGATACGCAGTATTTT	CASSGQGGDTQYF
TRBV2	.	TRBJ2-2	TRBD2	TGTGCCAGCAGTGAAGAAAGCGGGATACCCGGGGAGCTGTTTTTT	CASSEESGIPGELFF
TRBV25-1	.	TRBJ1-2	.	TGTGCCAGCAGTGAATACGGGCTGCTGGGACATGGCTACACCTTC	CASSEYGLLGHGYTF
TRBV6-5	.	TRBJ1-2	TRBD1	TGTGCCAGCAGTCAAAGACCAGGGGGCGATGGCTACACCTTC	CASSQRPGGDGYTF
TRBV18	.	TRBJ2-1	.	TGTGCCAGCTCACCAAATAAGGAGGGCAGGACCCGCGGGTACAATGAGCAGTTCTTC	CASSPNKEGRTRGYNEQFF
TRBV27	.	TRBJ1-1	.	TGTGCCAGCTCTGGCCGGACTGAAGCTTTCTTT	CASSGRTEAFF
TRBV29-1	.	TRBJ1-2	.	TGCAGCGTTAGGCAGGGCCATGGCTACACCTTC	CSVRQGHGYTF
TRBV6-1	.	TRBJ2-7	.	TGTGCCAGCAGTGAAGCGAGGGGGAACTCCTACGAGCAGTACTTC	CASSEARGNSYEQYF
TRBV5-4	.	TRBJ2-1	TRBD2	TGTGCCAGCAGCTCTACTAGCGGGGCGGAGGAGCAGTTCTTC	CASSSTSGAEEQFF
TRBV25-1	.	TRBJ2-2	.	TGTGCCACGGGACACCAGAACACCGGGGAGCTGTTTTTT	CATGHQNTGELFF
TRBV5-1	.	TRBJ2-3	.	TGCGCCAGCAGCTTGGAAGGCGAGGGGCCAGATACGCAGTATTTT	CASSLEGEGPDTQYF
TRBV28	.	TRBJ1-2	.	TGTGCCAGTATGGGCAGACGAGGGGGCTACACCTTC	CASMGRRGGYTF
TRBV19	.	TRBJ2-2	.	TGTGCCAGTAAATGGAGGTCAGGGAACGGGGAGCTGTTTTTT	CASKWRSGNGELFF
TRBV2	.	TRBJ2-5	.	TGTGCCAGCAGTGTAGGGGACCCTGGGACCCAGTACTTC	CASSVGDPGTQYF
TRBV5-1	.	TRBJ2-7	.	TGCGCCAGCAGCTTTCCAGAGGGCGGGACCTACGAGCAGTACTTC	CASSFPEGGTYEQYF
TRBV14	.	TRBJ2-7	.	TGTGCCAGCAGCCGGGTTTTCAATATCCCCTACGAGCAGTACTTC	CASSRVFNIPYEQYF
TRBV11-2	.	TRBJ2-3	.	TGTGCCAGCAGCTTAGCGGGTAGGAGTACAGATACGCAGTATTTT	CASSLAGRSTDTQYF
TRBV5-1	.	TRBJ1-5	.	TGCGCCAGCAGCTTTGGGGACCTTCAGCCCCAGCATTTT	CASSFGDLQPQHF
TRBV2	once	TRBJ1-6	TRBD1	TGTGCCAGCAGTGAAGCACCAGGGGGCGCGCTGGGGTCCTATAATTCACCCCTCCACTTT	CASSEAPGGALGSYNSPLHF